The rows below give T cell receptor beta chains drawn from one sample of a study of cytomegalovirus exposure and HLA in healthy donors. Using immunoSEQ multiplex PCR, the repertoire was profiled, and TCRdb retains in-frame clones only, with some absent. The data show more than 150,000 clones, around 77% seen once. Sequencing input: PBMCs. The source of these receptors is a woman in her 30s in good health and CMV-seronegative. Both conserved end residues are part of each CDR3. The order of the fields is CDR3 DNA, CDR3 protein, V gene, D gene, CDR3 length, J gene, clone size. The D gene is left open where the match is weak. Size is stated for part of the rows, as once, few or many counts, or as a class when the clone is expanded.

cdr3_nt: TGTGCCAGCAGGGACTTTGCTAGCACAGATACGCAGTATTTT; cdr3_aa: CASRDFASTDTQYF; v_call: TRBV25-1; d_call: .; cdr3_length: 14; j_call: TRBJ2-3; clone_size: .
cdr3_nt: TGCGCCAGCAGCCAAGACACAGGGGTTAAAGAGACCCAGTACTTC; cdr3_aa: CASSQDTGVKETQYF; v_call: TRBV4-3; d_call: TRBD1; cdr3_length: 15; j_call: TRBJ2-5; clone_size: once
cdr3_nt: TGTGCCAGCAGCCTCGCGTTTGGAAGGCGGCCTGAGCAGTTCTTC; cdr3_aa: CASSLAFGRRPEQFF; v_call: TRBV11-2; d_call: .; cdr3_length: 15; j_call: TRBJ2-1; clone_size: .
cdr3_nt: TGTGCCAGCCTCTTAGCGGGGGGGCCGGGTAATGAGCAGTTCTTC; cdr3_aa: CASLLAGGPGNEQFF; v_call: TRBV6-6; d_call: TRBD2; cdr3_length: 15; j_call: TRBJ2-1; clone_size: .
cdr3_nt: TGTGCCAGTAGTCTCAGCTCCTACGAGCAGTACTTC; cdr3_aa: CASSLSSYEQYF; v_call: TRBV19; d_call: .; cdr3_length: 12; j_call: TRBJ2-7; clone_size: .
cdr3_nt: TGTGCCAGCAGCCTAGACAGGGAGAACACTGAAGCTTTCTTT; cdr3_aa: CASSLDRENTEAFF; v_call: TRBV7-9; d_call: TRBD1; cdr3_length: 14; j_call: TRBJ1-1; clone_size: few
cdr3_nt: TGTGCCAGCACCTCAGGGGAGGGCTACAATGAGCAGTTCTTC; cdr3_aa: CASTSGEGYNEQFF; v_call: TRBV6-5; d_call: .; cdr3_length: 14; j_call: TRBJ2-1; clone_size: .
cdr3_nt: TGTGCCTGGAGTGTAGGACAGGGGGACGTGGATACGCAGTATTTT; cdr3_aa: CAWSVGQGDVDTQYF; v_call: TRBV30; d_call: TRBD1; cdr3_length: 15; j_call: TRBJ2-3; clone_size: few
cdr3_nt: TGCGCCAGCAGTGAGTCGAATCCAGTGAACGAAAAACTGTTTTTT; cdr3_aa: CASSESNPVNEKLFF; v_call: TRBV10-2; d_call: .; cdr3_length: 15; j_call: TRBJ1-4; clone_size: once
cdr3_nt: TGTGCCAGTAGTAAGGGGGCGGAACCCTACGAGCAGTACTTC; cdr3_aa: CASSKGAEPYEQYF; v_call: TRBV19; d_call: TRBD1; cdr3_length: 14; j_call: TRBJ2-7; clone_size: once
cdr3_nt: TGCGCCAGCAGCCAACTATTTTTCTACGAGCAGTACTTC; cdr3_aa: CASSQLFFYEQYF; v_call: TRBV4-1; d_call: .; cdr3_length: 13; j_call: TRBJ2-7; clone_size: .
cdr3_nt: TGCGCCAGCAGCTTGGCACTAGATGGCTACACCTTC; cdr3_aa: CASSLALDGYTF; v_call: TRBV5-1; d_call: .; cdr3_length: 12; j_call: TRBJ1-2; clone_size: .
cdr3_nt: TGCGCCAGCAGTGAGTCTGGCGGGCTGAGCTCCTATAATTCACCCCTCCACTTT; cdr3_aa: CASSESGGLSSYNSPLHF; v_call: TRBV10-2; d_call: .; cdr3_length: 18; j_call: TRBJ1-6; clone_size: .
cdr3_nt: TGTGCCATCAGTGAGGGATTAGGGGCTAACTATGGCTACACCTTC; cdr3_aa: CAISEGLGANYGYTF; v_call: TRBV10-3; d_call: .; cdr3_length: 15; j_call: TRBJ1-2; clone_size: once
cdr3_nt: TGTGCCAGTAGGATGACAGGGAACAATCAGCCCCAGCATTTT; cdr3_aa: CASRMTGNNQPQHF; v_call: TRBV19; d_call: TRBD1; cdr3_length: 14; j_call: TRBJ1-5; clone_size: .
cdr3_nt: TGTGCCAGAAGCTTTCGCGGGGAGTCATGGCAAGAGACCCAGTACTTC; cdr3_aa: CARSFRGESWQETQYF; v_call: TRBV5-3; d_call: .; cdr3_length: 16; j_call: TRBJ2-5; clone_size: .
cdr3_nt: TGTGCCAGCAGCGTAGGAACAGGGAAAGAGGACCAGCCCCAGCATTTT; cdr3_aa: CASSVGTGKEDQPQHF; v_call: TRBV9; d_call: .; cdr3_length: 16; j_call: TRBJ1-5; clone_size: .
cdr3_nt: TGTGCCAGCAGTGAAGGGACATTTGAAGCTTTCTTT; cdr3_aa: CASSEGTFEAFF; v_call: TRBV6-1; d_call: .; cdr3_length: 12; j_call: TRBJ1-1; clone_size: .
cdr3_nt: TGTGCCAGCAGCCAAGTACCAGGGATCAACACTGAAGCTTTCTTT; cdr3_aa: CASSQVPGINTEAFF; v_call: TRBV4-2; d_call: .; cdr3_length: 15; j_call: TRBJ1-1; clone_size: .
cdr3_nt: TGTGCCAGCAGTGAAGAGACGGGGACTAGCGGGCTCCAAGAGACCCAGTACTTC; cdr3_aa: CASSEETGTSGLQETQYF; v_call: TRBV2; d_call: TRBD2; cdr3_length: 18; j_call: TRBJ2-5; clone_size: .
cdr3_nt: TGTGCCAGCAGTGAAGAGTTTCGGGACATAGGTTCCTTT; cdr3_aa: CASSEEFRDIGSF; v_call: TRBV2; d_call: .; cdr3_length: 13; j_call: TRBJ1-5; clone_size: few
cdr3_nt: TGCGCCAGCAGCTCCCGACAGGGGAGTACAACTGAAGCTTTCTTT; cdr3_aa: CASSSRQGSTTEAFF; v_call: TRBV5-1; d_call: TRBD1; cdr3_length: 15; j_call: TRBJ1-1; clone_size: .
cdr3_nt: TGTGCCAGCAGCGCCACAGGGGGAGCCTACAATGAGCAGTTCTTC; cdr3_aa: CASSATGGAYNEQFF; v_call: TRBV5-6; d_call: TRBD1; cdr3_length: 15; j_call: TRBJ2-1; clone_size: .
cdr3_nt: TGTGCCAGTAGTACGGGACAGACGAACACTGAAGCTTTCTTT; cdr3_aa: CASSTGQTNTEAFF; v_call: TRBV19; d_call: TRBD1; cdr3_length: 14; j_call: TRBJ1-1; clone_size: .
cdr3_nt: TGCAGCGCCAGGGAGGGCTTAGTGAGCACAGATACGCAGTATTTT; cdr3_aa: CSAREGLVSTDTQYF; v_call: TRBV29-1; d_call: TRBD2; cdr3_length: 15; j_call: TRBJ2-3; clone_size: .
cdr3_nt: TGTGCCAGCAGCCCAGGACAGGGAACTGAAGCTTTCTTT; cdr3_aa: CASSPGQGTEAFF; v_call: TRBV7-8; d_call: TRBD1; cdr3_length: 13; j_call: TRBJ1-1; clone_size: .
cdr3_nt: TGTGCCAGCAGCCAAGATGGAGACAGGGAGGAGACCCAGTACTTC; cdr3_aa: CASSQDGDREETQYF; v_call: TRBV4-2; d_call: TRBD1; cdr3_length: 15; j_call: TRBJ2-5; clone_size: .
cdr3_nt: TGTGCCAGCAGCTTGGTGTCCTTCTACGAGCAGTACTTC; cdr3_aa: CASSLVSFYEQYF; v_call: TRBV5-8; d_call: .; cdr3_length: 13; j_call: TRBJ2-7; clone_size: .
cdr3_nt: TGTGCTAGTGGTTTGGAGCCGGGACTAGCGAATGAGCAGTTCTTC; cdr3_aa: CASGLEPGLANEQFF; v_call: TRBV12-5; d_call: TRBD2; cdr3_length: 15; j_call: TRBJ2-1; clone_size: .
cdr3_nt: TGTGCCAGCAGCGTAGGGGCGGGGGGGAAATCAGATACGCAGTATTTT; cdr3_aa: CASSVGAGGKSDTQYF; v_call: TRBV9; d_call: TRBD2; cdr3_length: 16; j_call: TRBJ2-3; clone_size: .
cdr3_nt: TGTGCCAGCAGTTATGCCGGGACAGGGGTCTACGAGCAGTACTTC; cdr3_aa: CASSYAGTGVYEQYF; v_call: TRBV6-5; d_call: TRBD1; cdr3_length: 15; j_call: TRBJ2-7; clone_size: few
cdr3_nt: TGCGCCAGCAGCCAAGCTTGGACTAGCAGGACAGATACGCAGTATTTT; cdr3_aa: CASSQAWTSRTDTQYF; v_call: TRBV4-3; d_call: TRBD2; cdr3_length: 16; j_call: TRBJ2-3; clone_size: .
cdr3_nt: TGTGCCAGCAGCCAAGATCACCCCCCCTCGCGGACAGGGGGGGTAGCTTTCTTT; cdr3_aa: CASSQDHPPSRTGGVAFF; v_call: TRBV4-2; d_call: TRBD1; cdr3_length: 18; j_call: TRBJ1-1; clone_size: .
cdr3_nt: TGTGCCTGGAGTGTCGGGGAATCTGGGGCCAACGTCCTGACTTTC; cdr3_aa: CAWSVGESGANVLTF; v_call: TRBV30; d_call: .; cdr3_length: 15; j_call: TRBJ2-6; clone_size: .
cdr3_nt: TGTGCCATCAGTGAGTCGGGTTTGGTAACTAGCGGGATCTCCTACAATGAGCAGTTCTTC; cdr3_aa: CAISESGLVTSGISYNEQFF; v_call: TRBV10-3; d_call: TRBD2; cdr3_length: 20; j_call: TRBJ2-1; clone_size: .
cdr3_nt: TGTGCCAGCAGCCCGGCCGGGAGGGGATACGAGCAGTACTTC; cdr3_aa: CASSPAGRGYEQYF; v_call: TRBV9; d_call: TRBD2; cdr3_length: 14; j_call: TRBJ2-7; clone_size: .
cdr3_nt: TGTGCCAGCAGTTACCAGGGATTCCAGTATTTT; cdr3_aa: CASSYQGFQYF; v_call: TRBV6-5; d_call: .; cdr3_length: 11; j_call: TRBJ2-3; clone_size: once
cdr3_nt: TGCGCCAGCAGCTTGGAGGGGAACTACAATCAGCCCCAGCATTTT; cdr3_aa: CASSLEGNYNQPQHF; v_call: TRBV5-1; d_call: .; cdr3_length: 15; j_call: TRBJ1-5; clone_size: .
cdr3_nt: TGCAGCGTTGTATTGGCCGGGACAGGAGAAAACCAAGAGACCCAGTACTTC; cdr3_aa: CSVVLAGTGENQETQYF; v_call: TRBV29-1; d_call: TRBD1; cdr3_length: 17; j_call: TRBJ2-5; clone_size: .
cdr3_nt: TGTGCCAGCGGTCGGGGCGGGAACTACGAGCAGTACTTC; cdr3_aa: CASGRGGNYEQYF; v_call: TRBV7-6; d_call: .; cdr3_length: 13; j_call: TRBJ2-7; clone_size: few
cdr3_nt: TGTGCCAGCAGCTTGCGGGGGCAAGAGACCCAGTACTTC; cdr3_aa: CASSLRGQETQYF; v_call: TRBV5-6; d_call: .; cdr3_length: 13; j_call: TRBJ2-5; clone_size: few